Listed here are 7 T cell receptor beta chains from one sample, sequenced in a study of cytomegalovirus exposure and HLA in healthy donors. The assay was immunoSEQ multiplex PCR, and TCRdb's table has in-frame clones only and misses some. The profile shows 150,000 to 200,000 clones, 85% to 90% of them singletons. Sample: PBMCs. The receptors were sampled from a woman in her thirties in good health and CMV-seronegative.

The rearrangement links TRBV19 to TRBJ1-1, with 7 bases identical to TRBD1. J was trimmed by 7 bases and V by 3 bases; bases with no gene match: 5. CDR1 is LNHDA, CDR2 SQIVND, per germline (reference sequence). The CDR3 loop spans 13 amino acids. CDR3 nucleotide sequence: TGTGCCAGTAGTATGTCAGGGGGTTTTGAAGCTTTCTTT. This translates into CASSMSGGFEAFF.

This clone is a singleton in its sample. Here the CDR3 reads CASSLRGAYNEQFF. CDR3 coding DNA: TGCGCCAGCAGCTTACGGGGGGCATACAATGAGCAGTTCTTC. The chain has TRBV5-1 and TRBJ2-1; the D gene is possibly TRBD2 (7 bases). The CDR3 runs 14 residues. V lost 2 bases, J lost 4 bases, and 10 bases lay in between. Germline V lookup: CDR1 SGHRS, CDR2 YFSETQ.

The chain's CDR3 is CASSSYGQRNEKLFF. In DNA, the CDR3 is TGCGCCAGCAGCTCATATGGACAGAGGAATGAAAAACTGTTTTTT. V gene TRBV5-1 combines with J gene TRBJ1-4, with a weak D call TRBD1 (6 bases). Between the trimmed V and J ends, which lost 3 bases and 5 bases, there was a span of 14 bases. The germline gives CDR1 SGHRS, CDR2 YFSETQ. The CDR3 consists of 15 residues. Variable domain in full (rest from reference TRBV5-1 and TRBJ1-4): KAGVTQTPRYLIKTRGQQVTLSCSPISGHRSVSWYQQTPGQGLQFLFEYFSETQRNKGNFPGRFSGRQFSNSRSEMNVSTLELGDSALYLCASSSYGQRNEKLFFGSGTQLSVL.

This clone was recorded once. CDR3 protein: CASSLAVEGQLNEKLFF. As DNA, the CDR3 is TGTGCCAGCAGCTTGGCCGTTGAGGGTCAACTGAATGAAAAACTGTTTTTT. V gene TRBV5-6 combines with J gene TRBJ1-4; D uncertain. The length of the CDR3 is 17 residues. Germline loops: CDR1 SGHDT, CDR2 YYEEEE. Trimming took off 0 bases at V and 5 bases at J, with 17 bases between the two ends.

The chain uses TRBV5-6 and TRBJ2-7, with 7 bases that match TRBD1. The V gene end was trimmed by 4 bases and the J gene end by 3 bases; junction bases not matched to a gene: 10. This CDR3 comprises 15 residues. CDR1 and CDR2 (germline): SGHDT, YYEEEE. The CDR3 spells CASSLPDRLNYEQYF. The CDR3 DNA reads TGTGCCAGCAGCCTACCGGACAGGCTCAACTACGAGCAGTACTTC.

The chain carries TRBV2 and TRBJ1-4; D might be TRBD1 (6 bases). The CDR3 is 17 residues long. The V end was cut by 4 bases, the J end by 0 bases, with 15 bases between. The germline V gene has CDR1 SNHLY and CDR2 FYNNEI. This CDR3 is CASSGTGQLATNEKLFF. The CDR3 nucleotides are TGTGCCAGCAGTGGTACGGGACAACTTGCAACTAATGAAAAACTGTTTTTT.

The chain recombines TRBV11-2 with TRBJ2-7, with a tentative D call TRBD1 (5 bases). The germline CDR1 and CDR2 sequences are SGHAT and FQNNGV. Between the trimmed V and J ends, which lost 5 bases and 6 bases, there was a span of 11 bases. CDR3 length: 12 amino acids. The DNA for the CDR3 is TGTGCCAGCAGCCTTCAGGGATCCGAGCAGTACTTC. Translated, it gives CASSLQGSEQYF. Drawing the rest from reference TRBV11-2 and TRBJ2-7, the complete variable domain is EAGVAQSPRYKIIEKRQSVAFWCNPISGHATLYWYQQILGQGPKLLIQFQNNGVVDDSQLPKDRFSAERLKGVDSTLKIQPAKLEDSAVYLCASSLQGSEQYFGPGTRLTVT.